This T cell receptor (beta chain) was captured by sequencing in a study of shared clonotypes between healthy human individuals. This table comes from immunoSEQ multiplex PCR, and its TCRdb copy is limited to in-frame clones, with some not included. The repertoire holds approximately 110,000 clones, with about 70% as singletons. CDR1 and CDR2 (germline): SGHNT, YENEEA. This CDR3 contains 13 residues. Trimming left V 5 bases short and J 4 bases short, with 9 bases between. The clonotype comes from a woman aged 25 to 39 in good health. The sample taken for sequencing was memory CD8+ T cells sorted from blood. Subset in this sample: CD45RO+ cells pooled with CCR7-negative TemRA cells. This chain joins TRBV11-3 and TRBJ2-1; D not resolved. In DNA form, the CDR3 reads TGTGCCAGCAGCCCCAATAAATACAATGAGCAGTTCTTC. This translates into CASSPNKYNEQFF.